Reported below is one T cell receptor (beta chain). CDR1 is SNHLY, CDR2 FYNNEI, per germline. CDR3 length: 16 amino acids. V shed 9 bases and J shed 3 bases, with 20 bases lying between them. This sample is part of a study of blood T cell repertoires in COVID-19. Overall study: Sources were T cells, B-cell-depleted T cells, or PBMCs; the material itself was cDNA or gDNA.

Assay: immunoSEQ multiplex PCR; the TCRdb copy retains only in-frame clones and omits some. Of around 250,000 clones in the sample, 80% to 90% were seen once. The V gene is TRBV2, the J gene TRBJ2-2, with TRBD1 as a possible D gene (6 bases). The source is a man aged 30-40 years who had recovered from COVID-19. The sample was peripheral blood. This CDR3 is CARHGIRQEYTGELFF. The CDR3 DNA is TGTGCCAGACATGGAATCCGACAGGAATACACCGGGGAGCTGTTTTTT.